Listed below are T cell receptor beta chains from one sample, sequenced in a study of response to subunit inactivated influenza vaccine. TCRdb redid the calling of the RT-PCR reads with MiXCR, one entry per CDR3 protein. The sample has around 570,000 distinct CDR3 sequences, around 8% seen once. The specimen was PBMCs from blood, collected roughly 24 months after vaccination. These receptors all stem from a man aged 50-75 years who received an inactivated influenza vaccine. Both conserved end residues are part of each CDR3. Fields, in order: CDR3 DNA, CDR3 protein, clone size, J gene, D gene, V gene. A D gene is named only where the DNA matches it firmly. Expanded clones get a size class; other rows say once, few or many, or leave the size out.

DNA: TGTGCCAGCAGTTTGAAAGGGTTGCGCACAGATACGCAGTATTTT
CDR3: CASSLKGLRTDTQYF
size: .
J: TRBJ2-3
D: .
V: TRBV28

DNA: TGTGCCAGCAGCAAATCCTCCACAGGGATCTTGGTAGAGACCCAGTACTTC
CDR3: CASSKSSTGILVETQYF
size: .
J: TRBJ2-5
D: .
V: TRBV5-6

DNA: TGCGCCAGCAACCTGGGGTCCGGGATGAACACTGAAGCTTTCTTT
CDR3: CASNLGSGMNTEAFF
size: .
J: TRBJ1-1
D: .
V: TRBV5-1

DNA: TGTGCCAGCAGCCAAGGGGGGTGGAAGACCCAGTACTTC
CDR3: CASSQGGWKTQYF
size: few
J: TRBJ2-5
D: .
V: TRBV3-1

DNA: TGCGCCAGCAGCTTGGCCTGGGACGGGACCTACGAGCAGTACTTC
CDR3: CASSLAWDGTYEQYF
size: few
J: TRBJ2-7
D: .
V: TRBV5-1

DNA: TGTGCCAGCAGTGAAGGTGGCGGAAACACTGAAGCTTTCTTT
CDR3: CASSEGGGNTEAFF
size: .
J: TRBJ1-1
D: .
V: TRBV2

DNA: TGCGCCAGCCGGACAGTCTCCTACGAGCAGTACTTC
CDR3: CASRTVSYEQYF
size: .
J: TRBJ2-7
D: .
V: TRBV10-2

DNA: TGCAGTGCCCTCGGGGAGAGTAAAATCTACAATGAGCAGTTCTTC
CDR3: CSALGESKIYNEQFF
size: .
J: TRBJ2-1
D: .
V: TRBV20-1

DNA: TGCAGTGCTGACGGGGTAGGCGGGGGTGCCTACAATGAGCAGTTCTTC
CDR3: CSADGVGGGAYNEQFF
size: .
J: TRBJ2-1
D: TRBD2
V: TRBV20-1

DNA: TGTGCCATCCGAAAAGGGATTAACACCGGGGAGCTGTTTTTT
CDR3: CAIRKGINTGELFF
size: few
J: TRBJ2-2
D: .
V: TRBV10-3

DNA: TGTGCCAGCAGCTTGTATGCGGGAAACTACCAAGAGACCCAGTACTTC
CDR3: CASSLYAGNYQETQYF
size: few
J: TRBJ2-5
D: .
V: TRBV5-6

DNA: TGCAGTGCTAGGTCGGCTCAGAATTACGAGCAGTACTTC
CDR3: CSARSAQNYEQYF
size: few
J: TRBJ2-7
D: .
V: TRBV20-1

DNA: TGTGCCAGCAGCGCACAGATTACTAGCACAGATACGCAGTATTTT
CDR3: CASSAQITSTDTQYF
size: .
J: TRBJ2-3
D: .
V: TRBV14

DNA: TGCGCCAGCAGCCAAGAGACTGGAGGGGGTAGCACTGAAGCTTTCTTT
CDR3: CASSQETGGGSTEAFF
size: .
J: TRBJ1-1
D: .
V: TRBV4-3

DNA: TGTGCCATCAGTGATCAGAGCCAGGGGAGGAGGCAGCCCCAGCATTTT
CDR3: CAISDQSQGRRQPQHF
size: many
J: TRBJ1-5
D: .
V: TRBV10-3

DNA: TGTGCCAGCATGCTAAGCACAGATACGCAGTATTTT
CDR3: CASMLSTDTQYF
size: few
J: TRBJ2-3
D: .
V: TRBV11-2

DNA: TGTGCCAGCAGCTTAGATGCAGGGTTTGGCTATGGCTACACCTTC
CDR3: CASSLDAGFGYGYTF
size: few
J: TRBJ1-2
D: .
V: TRBV7-2

DNA: TGCGCCAGCAGCCCCGGGACCCTGAACACCGGGGAGCTGTTTTTT
CDR3: CASSPGTLNTGELFF
size: many
J: TRBJ2-2
D: .
V: TRBV7-3

DNA: TGTGCCAGCAGCCCTCAGGTAGGGGCCGAGCAGTACTTC
CDR3: CASSPQVGAEQYF
size: .
J: TRBJ2-7
D: .
V: TRBV27

DNA: TGTGCCAGCAGGCAGGGGTCCCATACGCAGTATTTT
CDR3: CASRQGSHTQYF
size: few
J: TRBJ2-3
D: .
V: TRBV12-3/TRBV12-4

DNA: TGTGCCAGCAGCTTGTGGCAGGGATTCGAAGCCCAGCATTTT
CDR3: CASSLWQGFEAQHF
size: few
J: TRBJ1-5
D: .
V: TRBV5-5

DNA: TGCAGTGCTAGAGACACAGGCGGAAGAGGTTACAATGAGCAGTTCTTC
CDR3: CSARDTGGRGYNEQFF
size: few
J: TRBJ2-1
D: .
V: TRBV20-1

DNA: TGTGCCAGCAGTTTACTGGGGAATCGGGCAGATACGCAGTATTTT
CDR3: CASSLLGNRADTQYF
size: .
J: TRBJ2-3
D: .
V: TRBV27

DNA: TGCGCCAGCAGCTTCGGGACAGGGCCCAATGAGCAGTTCTTC
CDR3: CASSFGTGPNEQFF
size: .
J: TRBJ2-1
D: TRBD1
V: TRBV5-1

DNA: TGTGCCAGCAGCCAAGATCGGGGAACCTTCTATGGCTACACCTTC
CDR3: CASSQDRGTFYGYTF
size: .
J: TRBJ1-2
D: .
V: TRBV4-2

DNA: TGTGCCAGCAGCTTAGAGGTCTGGCAGTTCAACAATCAGCCCCAGCATTTT
CDR3: CASSLEVWQFNNQPQHF
size: few
J: TRBJ1-5
D: .
V: TRBV7-8

DNA: TGTGCCAGCAGGGCCGGGACAGGGGCCCCCGCAGATACGCAGTATTTT
CDR3: CASRAGTGAPADTQYF
size: few
J: TRBJ2-3
D: TRBD1
V: TRBV2

DNA: TGCGCCAGCAGCTGGGGTAGCGGGGGTGGCACAGATACGCAGTATTTT
CDR3: CASSWGSGGGTDTQYF
size: few
J: TRBJ2-3
D: TRBD2
V: TRBV5-1

DNA: TGCAGCGTTGAAGGGAGAGGACTAGCGGGAGGATTCTCCTACGAGCAGTACTTC
CDR3: CSVEGRGLAGGFSYEQYF
size: .
J: TRBJ2-7
D: TRBD2
V: TRBV29-1

DNA: TGTGCCAGCAGCCGATACCGCAGCGGGAGTGCATACAATGAGCAGTTCTTC
CDR3: CASSRYRSGSAYNEQFF
size: few
J: TRBJ2-1
D: TRBD2
V: TRBV7-8

DNA: TGTGCCAGCAGCGTGGGACAGACTCGGGGGGAGCTGTTTTTT
CDR3: CASSVGQTRGELFF
size: many
J: TRBJ2-2
D: TRBD1
V: TRBV6-1

DNA: TGTGCCAGCAGTCTTAGTGCGGAGCGGGATTATGGGAATGAGCAGTTCTTC
CDR3: CASSLSAERDYGNEQFF
size: few
J: TRBJ2-1
D: TRBD2
V: TRBV12-3/TRBV12-4

DNA: TGCAGTGCTAGCGACCGACTAGCGGGGTCCTACAATGAGCAGTTCTTC
CDR3: CSASDRLAGSYNEQFF
size: many
J: TRBJ2-1
D: TRBD2
V: TRBV20-1

DNA: TGCGCCAGCAGGGCCCCCCACTCTGGGGCCAACGTCCTGACTTTC
CDR3: CASRAPHSGANVLTF
size: many
J: TRBJ2-6
D: .
V: TRBV4-3

DNA: TGCAGTGCTTCTAGCGTAGTCGGAGGGGATACGCAGTATTTT
CDR3: CSASSVVGGDTQYF
size: .
J: TRBJ2-3
D: .
V: TRBV20-1